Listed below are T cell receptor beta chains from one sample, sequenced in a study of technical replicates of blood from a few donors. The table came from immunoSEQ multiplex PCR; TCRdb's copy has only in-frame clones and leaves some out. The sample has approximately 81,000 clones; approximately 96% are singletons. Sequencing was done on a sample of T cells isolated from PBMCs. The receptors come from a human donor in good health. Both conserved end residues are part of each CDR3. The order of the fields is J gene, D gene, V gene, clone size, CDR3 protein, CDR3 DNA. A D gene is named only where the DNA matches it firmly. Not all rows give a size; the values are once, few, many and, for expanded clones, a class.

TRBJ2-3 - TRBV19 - CATQSDSAGDTQYF TGTGCCACTCAATCGGACTCCGCTGGGGATACGCAGTATTTT
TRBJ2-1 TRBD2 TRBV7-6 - CASSFPPLVIAGDSYNEQFF TGTGCCAGCAGCTTCCCCCCGTTAGTTATAGCGGGGGACTCCTACAATGAGCAGTTCTTC
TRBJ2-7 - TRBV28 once CASRSTGLDYEQYF TGTGCCAGCAGGTCAACAGGGCTGGACTACGAGCAGTACTTC
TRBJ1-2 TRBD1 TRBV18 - CASSPRSDRANYGYTF TGTGCCAGCTCACCACGGTCGGACAGGGCTAACTATGGCTACACCTTC
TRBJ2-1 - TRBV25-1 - CASSAGGSGGSYNEQFF TGTGCCAGCAGTGCTGGGGGTAGCGGCGGGTCCTACAATGAGCAGTTCTTC
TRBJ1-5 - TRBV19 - CASPGGVRGQPQHF TGTGCCAGTCCGGGGGGGGTACGGGGACAGCCCCAGCATTTT
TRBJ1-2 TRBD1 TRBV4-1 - CASSQLPGQGAGVTF TGCGCCAGCAGCCAACTCCCGGGACAGGGGGCAGGGGTTACCTTC
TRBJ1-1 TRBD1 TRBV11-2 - CASSPTTGVNTEAFF TGTGCCAGCAGCCCGACGACAGGGGTGAACACTGAAGCTTTCTTT
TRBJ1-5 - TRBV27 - CASSPRTYYSNQPQHF TGTGCCAGCAGTCCCCGGACATACTATAGCAATCAGCCCCAGCATTTT
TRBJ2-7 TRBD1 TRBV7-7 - CASSLMGQGSEQYF TGTGCTAGCAGCTTAATGGGACAGGGGAGCGAGCAGTACTTC
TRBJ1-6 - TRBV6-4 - CASSASYNSPLHF TGTGCCAGCAGTGCATCCTATAATTCACCCCTCCACTTT
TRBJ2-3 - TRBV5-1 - CASSLGPSFSDTQYF TGCGCCAGCAGCTTGGGGCCTAGTTTTTCCGATACGCAGTATTTT
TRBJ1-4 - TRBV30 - CAWSEKGGNEKLFF TGTGCCTGGAGTGAGAAAGGAGGGAATGAAAAACTGTTTTTT
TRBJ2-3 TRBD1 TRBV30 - CAWKPGQGTDTQYF TGTGCCTGGAAGCCGGGACAGGGCACAGATACGCAGTATTTT
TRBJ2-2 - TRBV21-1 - CASTGLVTGELFF TGTGCCAGCACTGGACTAGTCACCGGGGAGCTGTTTTTT
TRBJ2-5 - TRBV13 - CASSRGPQETQYF TGTGCCAGCAGCAGGGGCCCTCAAGAGACCCAGTACTTC
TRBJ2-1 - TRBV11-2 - CASSLMVGTSYNEQFF TGTGCCAGCAGCTTAATGGTTGGGACTTCCTACAATGAGCAGTTCTTC
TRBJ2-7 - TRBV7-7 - CASSPSGVYEQYF TGTGCTAGCAGCCCGTCAGGGGTTTACGAGCAGTACTTC
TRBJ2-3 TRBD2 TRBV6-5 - CATVVAGGPRYF TGCGCGACCGTGGTAGCGGGGGGGCCCAGGTATTTT
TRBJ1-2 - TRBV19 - CASSMVRGVAQEGYTF TGTGCCAGTAGTATGGTCAGGGGAGTAGCGCAGGAGGGCTACACCTTC
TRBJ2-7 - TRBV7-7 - CASSSGLLGGEQYF TGTGCTAGCAGCTCGGGGCTTCTGGGGGGCGAGCAGTACTTC
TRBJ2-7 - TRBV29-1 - CSVEGQSYEQYF TGCAGCGTTGAGGGACAATCCTACGAGCAGTACTTC
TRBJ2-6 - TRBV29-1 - CSVAVAGANVLTF TGCAGCGTTGCGGTTGCTGGGGCCAACGTCCTGACTTTC
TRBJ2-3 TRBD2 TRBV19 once CASSIRRGGSDTQYF TGTGCCAGTAGTATAAGGCGGGGGGGCTCAGATACGCAGTATTTT
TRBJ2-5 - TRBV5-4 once CASSLEHLQETQYF TGTGCCAGCAGCTTGGAACACCTCCAAGAGACCCAGTACTTC
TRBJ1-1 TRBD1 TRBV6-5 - CASSYSGQGNTEAFF TGTGCCAGCAGTTACTCTGGACAGGGGAACACTGAAGCTTTCTTT
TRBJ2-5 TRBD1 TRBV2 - CASLLDRQETQYF TGTGCCAGCCTACTGGACAGGCAAGAGACCCAGTACTTC
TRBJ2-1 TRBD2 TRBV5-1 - CASSLMTPGLAGGPNNEQFF TGCGCCAGCAGCTTGATGACCCCGGGACTAGCGGGAGGACCCAACAATGAGCAGTTCTTC
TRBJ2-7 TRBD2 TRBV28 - CASRLAGPYEQYF TGTGCCAGCCGGTTAGCGGGACCCTACGAGCAGTACTTC
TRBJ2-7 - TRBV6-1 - CASSEVGALRSF TGTGCCAGCAGTGAAGTGGGAGCGCTCCGTAGCTTC
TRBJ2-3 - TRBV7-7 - CASSLSPGDTQYF TGTGCTAGCAGCTTATCACCCGGTGATACGCAGTATTTT
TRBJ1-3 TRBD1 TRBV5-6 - CASSPGQGSRGNTIYF TGTGCCAGCAGCCCCGGACAGGGCTCGAGGGGGAACACCATATATTTT
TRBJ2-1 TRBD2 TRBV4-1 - CASSPRLAGVENEQFF TGCGCCAGCAGCCCTCGACTAGCGGGGGTTGAGAATGAGCAGTTCTTC
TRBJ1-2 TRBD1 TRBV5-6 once CASSLDRLDYGYTF TGTGCCAGCAGCCTGGACAGGCTTGACTATGGCTACACCTTC
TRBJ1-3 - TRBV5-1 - CASSSAPGTASGNTIYF TGCGCCAGCAGCTCTGCACCTGGGACTGCATCTGGAAACACCATATATTTT
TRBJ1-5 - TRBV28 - CASSLSRGLAFQPQHF TGTGCCAGCAGTTTATCTCGGGGATTAGCGTTCCAGCCCCAGCATTTT
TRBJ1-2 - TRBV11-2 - CASSLDSWREEVGAYGYTF TGTGCCAGCAGCTTAGATTCGTGGAGGGAAGAGGTTGGGGCCTATGGCTACACCTTC
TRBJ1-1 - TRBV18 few CASSQGKNTEAFF TGTGCCAGCTCACAGGGGAAGAACACTGAAGCTTTCTTT
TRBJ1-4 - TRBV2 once CASSGRGEKLFF TGTGCCAGCAGTGGTCGAGGTGAAAAACTGTTTTTT
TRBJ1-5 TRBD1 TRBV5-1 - CASSLEGQGNQPQHF TGCGCCAGCAGCTTGGAGGGACAGGGGAATCAGCCCCAGCATTTT
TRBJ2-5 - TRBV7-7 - CASSPEASKETQYF TGTGCCAGCAGCCCCGAGGCTAGTAAAGAGACCCAGTACTTC
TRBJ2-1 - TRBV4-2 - CASSPGFGDDNEQFF TGTGCCAGCAGCCCGGGGTTCGGCGACGACAATGAGCAGTTCTTC
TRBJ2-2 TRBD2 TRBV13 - CASSQGLAGANTGELFF TGTGCCAGCAGCCAGGGACTAGCGGGGGCGAACACCGGGGAGCTGTTTTTT
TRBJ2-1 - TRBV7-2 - CASSRVPGSVDNEQFF TGTGCCAGCAGCCGAGTCCCTGGTAGTGTAGACAATGAGCAGTTCTTC
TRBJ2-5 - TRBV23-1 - CASRPRTVPEETQYF TGCGCCAGCAGACCCCGGACAGTCCCCGAAGAGACCCAGTACTTC
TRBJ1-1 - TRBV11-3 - CASSLVPGRGFDTEAFF TGTGCCAGCAGCTTAGTTCCAGGCAGGGGTTTCGATACTGAAGCTTTCTTT
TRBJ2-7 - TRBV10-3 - CGYEPWGLGEQYF TGTGGCTATGAGCCATGGGGCTTAGGAGAGCAGTACTTC
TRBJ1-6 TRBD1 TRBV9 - CASSASGQKGSPLHF TGTGCCAGCAGCGCCTCGGGACAGAAGGGTTCACCCCTCCACTTT